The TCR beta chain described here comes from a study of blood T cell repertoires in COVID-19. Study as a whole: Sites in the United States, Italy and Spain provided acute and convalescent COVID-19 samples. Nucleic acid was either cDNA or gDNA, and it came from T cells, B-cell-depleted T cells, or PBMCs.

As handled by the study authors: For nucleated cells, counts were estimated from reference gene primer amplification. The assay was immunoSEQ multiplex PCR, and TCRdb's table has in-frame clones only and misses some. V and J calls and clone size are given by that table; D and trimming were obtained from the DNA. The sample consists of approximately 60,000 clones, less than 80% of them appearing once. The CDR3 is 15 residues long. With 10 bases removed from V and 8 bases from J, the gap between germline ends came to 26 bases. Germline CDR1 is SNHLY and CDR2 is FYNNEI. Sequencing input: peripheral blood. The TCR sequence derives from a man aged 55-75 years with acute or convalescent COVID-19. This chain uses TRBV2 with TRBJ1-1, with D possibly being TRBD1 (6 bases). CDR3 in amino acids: CATCKGGGGGTEAFF. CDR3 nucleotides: TGTGCCACTTGTAAAGGGGGGGGCGGAGGAACGGAAGCTTTCTTT. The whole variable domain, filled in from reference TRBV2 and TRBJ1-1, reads EPEVTQTPSHQVTQMGQEVILRCVPISNHLYFYWYRQILGQKVEFLVSFYNNEISEKSEIFDDQFSVERPDGSNFTLKIRSTKLEDSAMYFCATCKGGGGGTEAFFGQGTRLTVV.